This T cell receptor (beta chain) was sequenced in a study of blood T cell repertoires in COVID-19. V was clipped by 6 bases and J by 1 base, with 12 bases between them. From germline, CDR1 is SNHLY and CDR2 FYNNEI. CDR3 size: 14 residues. Sequencing used immunoSEQ multiplex PCR; TCRdb keeps in-frame clones, though not all of them. The sample shows 490,000 or so clones, roughly 88% of them seen only once. The sequence came from a woman aged 40 to 49 who had recovered from COVID-19. Sequenced sample: PBMCs or T cells enriched from blood (not recorded which). The chain joins TRBV2 to TRBJ1-1; TRBD1 might be the D (5 bases). As DNA, the CDR3 is TGTGCCAGCAGGGTTGACAGTCGGAACACTGAAGCTTTCTTT. Its protein is CASRVDSRNTEAFF. Using reference TRBV2 and TRBJ1-1 for the parts outside the CDR3, the full variable domain is EPEVTQTPSHQVTQMGQEVILRCVPISNHLYFYWYRQILGQKVEFLVSFYNNEISEKSEIFDDQFSVERPDGSNFTLKIRSTKLEDSAMYFCASRVDSRNTEAFFGQGTRLTVV.